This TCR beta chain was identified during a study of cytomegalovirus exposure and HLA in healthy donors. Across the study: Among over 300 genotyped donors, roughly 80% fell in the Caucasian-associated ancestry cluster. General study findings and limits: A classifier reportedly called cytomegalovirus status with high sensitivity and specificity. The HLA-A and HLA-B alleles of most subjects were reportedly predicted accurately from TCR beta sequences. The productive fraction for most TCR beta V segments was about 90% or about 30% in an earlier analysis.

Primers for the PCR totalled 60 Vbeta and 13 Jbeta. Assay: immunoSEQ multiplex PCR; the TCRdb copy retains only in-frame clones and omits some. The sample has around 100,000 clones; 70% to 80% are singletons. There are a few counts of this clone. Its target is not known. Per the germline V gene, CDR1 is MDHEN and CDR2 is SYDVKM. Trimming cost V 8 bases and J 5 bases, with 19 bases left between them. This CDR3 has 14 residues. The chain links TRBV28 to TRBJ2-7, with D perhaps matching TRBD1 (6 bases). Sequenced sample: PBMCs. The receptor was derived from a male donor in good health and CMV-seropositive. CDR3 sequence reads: CASRWVGWGHEQYF. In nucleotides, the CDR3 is TGTGCCAGCCGATGGGTAGGATGGGGGCACGAGCAGTACTTC.